These T cell receptor beta chains were read from a single sample in a study of cytomegalovirus exposure and HLA in healthy donors. Sequencing used immunoSEQ multiplex PCR; TCRdb keeps in-frame clones, though not all of them. The sample has approximately 130,000 clones, roughly 87% seen once. The sequenced sample consisted of PBMCs. These receptors were taken from a young woman in good health and CMV-seronegative. The CDR3 runs from the conserved cysteine through the conserved F or W. The D gene is left open where the match is weak. Clone size is stated in some rows and not others, as once, few, many or a class when expanded.

clone_size j_call v_call d_call cdr3_nt cdr3_aa
- TRBJ2-7 TRBV11-2 TRBD1 TGTGCCAGCAGCTTGGCGACAGGGGTTTCCAACGAGCAGTACTTC CASSLATGVSNEQYF
- TRBJ1-1 TRBV11-3 - TGTGCCAGCAGATTTGGGCCCGAAACTGAAGCTTTCTTT CASRFGPETEAFF
- TRBJ1-2 TRBV11-2 - TGTGCCAGCAGCCCCCGAGGGCTCTATGGCTACACCTTC CASSPRGLYGYTF
few TRBJ1-4 TRBV14 - TGTGCCAGCAGCCAGGCAGGGGATATGGAAAAACTGTTTTTT CASSQAGDMEKLFF
- TRBJ2-7 TRBV6-5 TRBD1 TGTGCCAGCAGTTTCGACAGGGGCTACGAGCAGTACTTC CASSFDRGYEQYF
- TRBJ1-1 TRBV6-1 - TGTGCCAGCAGGCAGGCTGTTATGAACACTGAAGCTTTCTTT CASRQAVMNTEAFF
- TRBJ1-5 TRBV6-5 - TGTGCCAGCAGTCCCCTGGGACGGGCGGGGCAGCCCCAGCATTTT CASSPLGRAGQPQHF
- TRBJ1-1 TRBV2 - TGTGCCAGCGGTACAGGAACGAACACTGAAGCTTTCTTT CASGTGTNTEAFF
- TRBJ1-4 TRBV7-9 - TGTGCCAGCAGCTCCTCGGGATCGAATGAAAAACTGTTTTTT CASSSSGSNEKLFF
- TRBJ2-5 TRBV5-4 - TGTGCCAGCAGCTTGCCGCAGACACAAGAGACCCAGTACTTC CASSLPQTQETQYF
- TRBJ2-5 TRBV9 - TGTGCCAGCAGCGCGTGGGACACTACAGAGACCCAGTACTTC CASSAWDTTETQYF
- TRBJ2-7 TRBV29-1 TRBD2 TGCAGCGTTGAGGCACTAGCGGATGACAAGCAGTACTTC CSVEALADDKQYF
- TRBJ2-7 TRBV27 TRBD2 TGTGCCAGCAGCCCGGGAGGGGGAACCTACGAGCAGTACTTC CASSPGGGTYEQYF
few TRBJ1-2 TRBV7-5 - TGTGTCAGAAGCTTACCGTTGAACAGGGAAAGTCAGGGTGGCTACACCTTC CVRSLPLNRESQGGYTF
few TRBJ1-2 TRBV2 - TGTGCCAGCAGTGGGACTCCTGCAAACTATGGCTACACCTTC CASSGTPANYGYTF
- TRBJ2-1 TRBV4-2 TRBD2 TGTGCCAGCAGCCATATGAGCGGGGCGGGCAATGAGCAGTTCTTC CASSHMSGAGNEQFF
- TRBJ1-2 TRBV6-6 - TGTGCCAGCAGTTACCAACAGGCCAACTATGGCTACACCTTC CASSYQQANYGYTF
- TRBJ2-7 TRBV6-1 TRBD1 TGTGCCAGCAGTTATCTACAGGGGGAGTACGAGCAGTACTTC CASSYLQGEYEQYF
- TRBJ2-3 TRBV11-3 - TGTGCCAGCAGCCTGTGGAGGGGAGGAGGCACAGATACGCAGTATTTT CASSLWRGGGTDTQYF
- TRBJ2-7 TRBV11-2 TRBD2 TGTGCCAGCAAGCCCACCGTAGCGGGAGCTTACGAGCAGTACTTC CASKPTVAGAYEQYF
few TRBJ2-3 TRBV5-4 TRBD2 TGTGCCAGCAGCTTTAGAAGTAGCGGGACTGGCACAGATACGCAGTATTTT CASSFRSSGTGTDTQYF
- TRBJ1-1 TRBV4-1 - TGCGCCAGCAGCCAAGAAGGTGGGGGCCGTTGGGACACTGAAGCTTTCTTT CASSQEGGGRWDTEAFF
- TRBJ2-7 TRBV4-3 TRBD2 TGCGCCAGCAGCCAAGTGGTTCTAGGGAGGGGCAACTACGAGCAGTACTTC CASSQVVLGRGNYEQYF
- TRBJ2-3 TRBV6-5 TRBD2 TGTGCCAGCAGTTCCCGGGACTACCGCACAGATACGCAGTATTTT CASSSRDYRTDTQYF
- TRBJ1-2 TRBV11-2 - TGCGCCAGCAGCGCCGCGGGTCCCGAGGGTAGGACCTTC CASSAAGPEGRTF
- TRBJ1-2 TRBV4-2 - TGTGCCAGCAGCCGGGGGGGGCAGACGGATGGCTACACCTTC CASSRGGQTDGYTF
- TRBJ2-5 TRBV19 - TGTGCCAGTAGTATAGAGTGGGGCGATGAGACCCAGTACTTC CASSIEWGDETQYF
- TRBJ2-3 TRBV20-1 - TGCAGTGCTAGACCTAAGGATACGCAGTATTTT CSARPKDTQYF
- TRBJ1-2 TRBV5-5 - TGTGCCAGCAGCTTCCGGGACACACCGCGGGATGGCTACACCTTC CASSFRDTPRDGYTF
- TRBJ2-7 TRBV19 - TGTGCCAGTAGCCCGTCCCCATTCGGCTCCTACGAGCAGTACTTC CASSPSPFGSYEQYF
- TRBJ1-2 TRBV27 TRBD1 TGTGCCAGCAGCCTTATGGGACAGGGTCACGGTGGCTACACCTTC CASSLMGQGHGGYTF
- TRBJ1-1 TRBV6-5 - TGTGCCAGCAGTCTACCAGGCACTGAAGCTTTCTTT CASSLPGTEAFF
- TRBJ2-3 TRBV5-1 - TGCGCCAGCTCCGGGACTCCTCCACCAGATACGCAGTATTTT CASSGTPPPDTQYF
- TRBJ1-1 TRBV19 - TGTGCCAGTAGGACAGGCCTGTATGAAGCTTTCTTT CASRTGLYEAFF
- TRBJ2-1 TRBV27 TRBD2 TGTGCCAGCAGGTATCGGGGGGGCGGGTTCAATGAGCAGTTCTTC CASRYRGGGFNEQFF
- TRBJ2-2 TRBV6-5 TRBD2 TGTGCCAGCAGTTACTCGTGGGCTAGCGGGTCCGGGGAGCTGTTTTTT CASSYSWASGSGELFF
- TRBJ2-3 TRBV7-2 - TGTGCCAGCAGCCCCTTCCAGGGGAGCACAGATACGCAGTATTTT CASSPFQGSTDTQYF
- TRBJ2-3 TRBV27 - TGTGCCAGCAGTTCCAGGACAGCCCGGCGCTCCGCAGATACGCAGTATTTT CASSSRTARRSADTQYF
- TRBJ2-3 TRBV7-3 TRBD2 TGTGCCAGCAGCACCGATAGCGGGGGGTGGACAGATACGCAGTATTTT CASSTDSGGWTDTQYF
- TRBJ1-1 TRBV2 - TGTGCCAGTTTACCGACTCATGAAGCTTTCTTT CASLPTHEAFF
- TRBJ1-1 TRBV6-6 - TGTGCCAGCAGTCCCCCCACGGGTGAAGCTTTCTTT CASSPPTGEAFF
few TRBJ2-7 TRBV11-2 TRBD1 TGTGCCAGCAGCACTGGACAGGGTTGGGAGCAGTACTTC CASSTGQGWEQYF
once TRBJ2-1 TRBV5-5 TRBD1 TGTGCCAGCAGCTGGACAGGGGATGAGCAGTTCTTC CASSWTGDEQFF
once TRBJ2-5 TRBV9 - TGTGCCAGCAGCCCACACCACAGGGAATGGGAGGGAGAGACCCAGTACTTC CASSPHHREWEGETQYF
- TRBJ2-7 TRBV5-4 TRBD1 TGTGCCAGCAGCTCCCTAGACAGGGTAAAAGAAGGCGAGCAGTACTTC CASSSLDRVKEGEQYF
- TRBJ2-1 TRBV5-1 TRBD2 TGCGCCAGCACTAGCGGGAGGTACAATGAGCAGTTCTTC CASTSGRYNEQFF
- TRBJ1-5 TRBV7-2 TRBD1 TGTGCCAGCAGCTACCGGACAGGGGTTAATCAGCCCCAGCATTTT CASSYRTGVNQPQHF
- TRBJ2-1 TRBV11-2 TRBD2 TGTGCCAGCAGCTTAACGGGGGGGTTGGAGGAGCAGTTCTTC CASSLTGGLEEQFF
- TRBJ1-2 TRBV10-1 - TGCGCCAGCAGCGCGGATATCTTCTATGGCTACACCTTC CASSADIFYGYTF
- TRBJ1-3 TRBV28 TRBD1 TGTGCCAGCAGAACAGGGGGCCCCGTCTCTGGAAACACCATATATTTT CASRTGGPVSGNTIYF
- TRBJ1-1 TRBV5-4 - TGTGCCAGCAGCGACCGGGACCGGAGGGGTGAAGCTTTCTTT CASSDRDRRGEAFF
- TRBJ2-7 TRBV6-5 - TGTGCCAGCAGTAAAATCACAGGGCCCAAGAACGAGCAGTACTTC CASSKITGPKNEQYF